The 30 T cell receptor beta chains reported below all come from one sample, sequenced in a study of graft-versus-host responses after intestinal transplantation. The table came from immunoSEQ multiplex PCR; TCRdb's copy has only in-frame clones and leaves some out. The sample shows over 75,000 clones, 86% of them seen only once. The sample was PBMCs, taken 255 days after intestinal transplant. Receptor source: a human patient who received an intestinal transplant, so some T cells may come from the graft donor.

The chain joins TRBV4-2 to TRBJ2-2; 8 bases align to TRBD2. J was trimmed by 4 bases and V by 1 base; bases with no gene match: 2. CDR3 length: 15 amino acids. The germline CDR1 and CDR2 sequences are LGHNA and YNFKEQ. CDR3 residues: CASSQGTSGTGELFF. The CDR3 nucleotides are TGTGCCAGCAGCCAAGGCACTAGCGGCACCGGGGAGCTGTTTTTT.

The rearrangement joins TRBV30 to TRBJ2-1, with D possibly TRBD1 on 5 matching bases. The V and J ends lost 3 bases and 5 bases respectively, with 11 bases between them. In germline, CDR1 is GTSNPN, CDR2 SVGIG (reference sequence). The CDR3 sequence is 13 residues long. The CDR3 bases are TGTGCCTGGAGCTTCGGCAGGGACAATGAGCAGTTCTTC. Translated: CAWSFGRDNEQFF.

V gene TRBV19 combines with J gene TRBJ2-7; TRBD2 might be the D (5 bases). This CDR3 region has 12 residues. V was shortened by 8 bases and J by 7 bases, with 15 bases between the two germline ends. Per germline, CDR1 LNHDA and CDR2 SQIVND (reference sequence). The CDR3 coding sequence is TGTGCCAGTGGGCAAAGTGGGAGAGAGCAGTACTTC. Translating gives CASGQSGREQYF.

The genes are TRBV2 and TRBJ1-4; 8 nucleotides agree with TRBD1. The CDR3 runs 14 residues. V gave up 4 bases and J gave up 4 bases; unmatched junction bases: 2. CDR1 and CDR2 from the germline V gene are SNHLY and FYNNEI. The CDR3 sequence: CASSGGTGNEKLFF. The CDR3 DNA sequence: TGTGCCAGCAGTGGGGGGACAGGTAATGAAAAACTGTTTTTT. Complete variable domain (other parts from reference TRBV2 and TRBJ1-4): EPEVTQTPSHQVTQMGQEVILRCVPISNHLYFYWYRQILGQKVEFLVSFYNNEISEKSEIFDDQFSVERPDGSNFTLKIRSTKLEDSAMYFCASSGGTGNEKLFFGSGTQLSVL.

The V gene is TRBV6-4, the J gene TRBJ2-1; 9 bases are shared with TRBD2. Germline assignment: CDR1 MRHNA and CDR2 SNTAGT. The trim removed 1 base at V and 3 bases at J, leaving 7 bases unmatched. The CDR3 is made up of 17 amino acids. In DNA, the CDR3 is TGTGCCAGCAGTGACTGGCCGGCTAGCGGGGACTACAATGAGCAGTTCTTC. Protein: CASSDWPASGDYNEQFF.

J is TRBJ1-5 and V is TRBV19; no firm D call. This CDR3 has 16 residues. Trimming pared 5 bases from V and 0 bases from J, leaving 14 bases between. Germline CDR1 is LNHDA and CDR2 is SQIVND (reference sequence). CDR3 DNA sequence: TGTGCCAGTAGTGCCACGACGGAATATAGCAATCAGCCCCAGCATTTT. Translating gives CASSATTEYSNQPQHF. The whole variable domain, filled in from reference TRBV19 and TRBJ1-5, reads DGGITQSPKYLFRKEGQNVTLSCEQNLNHDAMYWYRQDPGQGLRLIYYSQIVNDFQKGDIAEGYSVSREKKESFPLTVTSAQKNPTAFYLCASSATTEYSNQPQHFGDGTRLSIL.

The rearrangement links TRBV5-1 to TRBJ2-3; a possible D gene is TRBD2 (5 bases). This CDR3 comprises 14 residues. Germline CDR1 is SGHRS and CDR2 is YFSETQ. Between the trimmed V and J ends, which lost 5 bases and 2 bases, there was a span of 12 bases. CDR3 protein: CASRPLGATDTQYF. In DNA, the CDR3 is TGCGCCAGCAGGCCTTTGGGAGCCACAGATACGCAGTATTTT.

V usage is TRBV19 and J usage is TRBJ1-1, with a tentative D call TRBD1 (6 bases). Germline V gives CDR1 LNHDA, CDR2 SQIVND (reference sequence). Trimming stripped 5 bases from V and 3 bases from J, with 16 bases between. The CDR3 spans 15 residues. CDR3 nucleotides: TGTGCCAGTAGTTTCGGTACGACAGGAGACACTGAAGCTTTCTTT. It codes for CASSFGTTGDTEAFF.

The rearrangement links TRBV7-8 to TRBJ2-7; D is possibly TRBD2 (5 bases). The V gene's germline CDR1 is SGHVS and CDR2 FQNEAQ. Trimming stripped 1 base from V and 1 base from J, with 17 bases between. The CDR3 runs to 17 residues. The CDR3 is CASSLDYRRPISYEQYF. For the CDR3, the DNA is TGTGCCAGCAGCTTAGATTATCGGAGGCCGATATCCTACGAGCAGTACTTC.

This clone came up once. The J gene is TRBJ2-1, the V gene TRBV5-6, with D perhaps TRBD2 (6 bases). CDR1 is SGHDT and CDR2 is YYEEEE in the germline V gene. CDR3 size: 17 residues. V dropped 4 bases and J dropped 5 bases, with 22 bases sitting between them. For the CDR3, the DNA is TGTGCCAGCAGCCCAAGGGCGGGGACCGCTTTAGACAATGAGCAGTTCTTC. It specifies CASSPRAGTALDNEQFF.

J is TRBJ2-1 and V is TRBV5-4; perhaps D is TRBD1 or TRBD2 (5 bases each). Trimming took off 4 bases at V and 2 bases at J, with 19 bases between the two ends. The CDR3 loop spans 17 amino acids. Per germline, CDR1 SGHNT and CDR2 YYREEE (reference sequence). The CDR3 loop reads CASSPGALESPYNEQFF. The CDR3 DNA sequence: TGTGCCAGCAGCCCCGGGGCCCTAGAATCACCCTACAATGAGCAGTTCTTC.

The table lists this clone with a few counts. Other DNA variants within this sample encode the same CDR3. The V call is TRBV6-4, the J call TRBJ1-5; D gene ambiguous. V lost 3 bases and J 1 base, leaving 4 bases between the germline ends. CDR3 size: 13 residues. CDR1 and CDR2 from the germline V gene are MRHNA and SNTAGT. CDR3 nucleotides: TGTGCCAGCAGTGAAGGGAGCAATCAGCCCCAGCATTTT. This sequence encodes CASSEGSNQPQHF.

This chain uses TRBV7-8 with TRBJ1-5; D is unresolved. Germline CDR1 SGHVS, CDR2 FQNEAQ. Trimming took 1 base from V and 6 from J, leaving 4 bases between them. The CDR3 spans 12 residues. CDR3 coding DNA: TGTGCCAGCAGCTTAGTTTTTCAGCCCCAGCATTTT. Residues: CASSLVFQPQHF.

The chain couples TRBV5-6 to TRBJ1-6; D is unresolved. CDR3 length equals 15 residues. Germline assignment: CDR1 SGHDT and CDR2 YYEEEE. The V end lost 2 bases, the J end lost 7 bases, and 13 bases lay between the germline ends. The CDR3 nucleotides read TGTGCCAGCAGCTTCCGAATCACACCAAATTCACCCCTCCACTTT. This codes for CASSFRITPNSPLHF.

The rearrangement joins TRBV7-9 to TRBJ2-5, with 9 bases fitting TRBD1. J lost 1 base, V lost 0 bases, and 3 bases had no gene match. CDR3 length equals 16 residues. The germline CDR1 and CDR2 sequences are SEHNR and FQNEAQ (reference sequence). Here the CDR3 DNA reads TGTGCCAGCAGCTTAGCGGGGACAGGGCCCCAAGAGACCCAGTACTTC. It yields the protein CASSLAGTGPQETQYF.

About this clone: Other DNA sequences in the sample encode the same CDR3. This chain joins TRBV11-2 and TRBJ1-2, with D perhaps matching TRBD1 (5 bases). V lost 5 bases and J 6 bases, leaving 16 bases between the germline ends. Germline CDR1 is SGHAT and CDR2 is FQNNGV. The CDR3 consists of 14 residues. The CDR3 region is CASSLLGGADGYTF. CDR3 bases: TGTGCCAGCAGCCTTCTTGGGGGAGCGGATGGCTACACCTTC.

In regard to this clone: Germline and junction disagree at one end, which may indicate a read error. The chain carries TRBV4-2 and TRBJ2-5; 9 positions match TRBD2. The CDR3 has 15 residues. Germline CDR1 is LGHNA and CDR2 is YNFKEQ. CDR3 sequence: CATSPLAGGPVTQYF. CDR3 nucleotides: TGTGCCACCAGCCCCCTGGCGGGAGGGCCTGTGACCCAGTACTTC.

The CDR3 DNA follows: TGTGCCAGCAGTCCGGGGTCCGGGGCCAACGTCCTGACTTTC. Its translation is CASSPGSGANVLTF. This chain connects TRBV6-4 to TRBJ2-6; a weak D match, TRBD2 (5 bases). CDR1 and CDR2 from the germline V gene are MRHNA and SNTAGT. The CDR3 runs to 14 residues. V gave up 5 bases and J gave up 4 bases, with 9 bases separating them.

The chain couples TRBV27 to TRBJ2-7, with 8 positions matching TRBD2. Germline values: CDR1 MNHEY, CDR2 SMNVEV (reference sequence). The CDR3 totals 17 residues. Trimming cost V 4 bases and J 3 bases; bases outside gene matches: 14. The CDR3 DNA follows: TGTGCCAGCAGTTACCGCCCGCCTGGGCTAGCGGGCTACGAGCAGTACTTC. Protein sequence: CASSYRPPGLAGYEQYF.

This rearrangement joins TRBV28 to TRBJ2-7; D gene unclear. Germline V lookup: CDR1 MDHEN, CDR2 SYDVKM. The CDR3 has 13 residues. The ends were cut back, 7 bases at V and 2 bases at J, with 12 bases in the middle. The CDR3 coding sequence is TGTGCCAGCACCCCAACTGAGCCCTACGAGCAGTACTTC. This translates into CASTPTEPYEQYF.

CDR3 loop: CASSPRQSGRVPTYEQYF. In DNA form, the CDR3 reads TGCGCCAGCAGCCCCCGGCAAAGCGGGAGGGTTCCAACCTACGAGCAGTACTTC. The chain combines TRBV5-1 with TRBJ2-7; 10 positions match TRBD2. Trimming cost V 4 bases and J 2 bases; bases outside gene matches: 15. The CDR3 is made up of 18 amino acids. Germline V gene sequence: CDR1 SGHRS, CDR2 YFSETQ.

The rearrangement joins TRBV7-2 to TRBJ2-5; 7 bases align to TRBD2. J lost 1 base, V lost 4 bases, and 9 bases had no gene match. The CDR3 has 16 amino acids. Germline values: CDR1 SGHTA, CDR2 FQGNSA. CDR3 DNA sequence: TGTGCCAGCAGCTCAGTATTTACGGGGGGCCAAGAGACCCAGTACTTC. Its protein product is CASSSVFTGGQETQYF.

The chain uses TRBV4-1 and TRBJ2-3, with D maybe TRBD2 (6 bases). V lost 2 bases, J lost 1 base, and 22 bases lay in between. CDR3 length equals 19 residues. Germline V gene sequence: CDR1 MGHRA, CDR2 YSYEKL. The CDR3 DNA follows: TGCGCCAGCAGCCAAACGGGGGAATTGCCAAGATTGGGCACAGATACGCAGTATTTT. This gives the protein CASSQTGELPRLGTDTQYF.

The V and J genes are TRBV7-3 and TRBJ2-1; weak D call: TRBD2 (5 bases). Germline V gene sequence: CDR1 SGHTA, CDR2 FQGTGA. The V gene lost 5 bases and the J gene lost 5 bases, with 16 bases spanning the gap. This CDR3 spans 15 amino acids. DNA for the CDR3: TGTGCCAGCAGCCGAGGGAACCACGATAACAATGAGCAGTTCTTC. This translates into CASSRGNHDNNEQFF.

DNA of the CDR3: TGTGCCAGCAGAGGTCGAGGGGGGGGCCAGATGAAACCCCAGCATTTT. This gives the protein CASRGRGGGQMKPQHF. The rearrangement links TRBV6-6 to TRBJ1-5; D possibly corresponds to TRBD1 (6 bases). Trimming removed 6 bases from V and 10 bases from J, with 25 bases in between. The CDR3 length is 16 residues. The V gene's germline CDR1 is MNHNY and CDR2 SVGAGI (reference sequence).

This clone was seen just once. V gene TRBV19 combines with J gene TRBJ2-3, with 9 bases aligning to TRBD2. This CDR3 has 17 residues. The V and J ends lost 0 bases and 2 bases, in that order; junction bases with no gene match: 6. Per germline, CDR1 LNHDA and CDR2 SQIVND (reference sequence). The CDR3 DNA sequence: TGTGCCAGTAGTATAGATTTGACTAGCGGCTACACAGATACGCAGTATTTT. Encoded protein: CASSIDLTSGYTDTQYF.

The chain is built from TRBV28 and TRBJ1-2, with D tentatively TRBD1 (5 bases). Trimming shortened V by 3 bases and J by 7 bases, and 12 bases separated the two germline ends. Per the germline V gene, CDR1 is MDHEN and CDR2 is SYDVKM. The CDR3 extends over 13 amino acids. The CDR3 sequence: CASSFEGRRGYTF. The CDR3 DNA is TGTGCCAGCAGTTTTGAGGGGCGGCGTGGCTACACCTTC.

The chain combines TRBV28 with TRBJ1-6; D is unclear. V lost 5 bases and J lost 1, with 6 bases in between. This CDR3 comprises 14 residues. Germline values: CDR1 MDHEN, CDR2 SYDVKM. The DNA for the CDR3 is TGTGCCAGCAGTCCCGGGTCCTATAATTCACCCCTCCACTTT. Translation: CASSPGSYNSPLHF.

The chain combines TRBV9 with TRBJ2-7, with TRBD1 matching 7 bases. The CDR3 runs 16 residues. With V trimmed by 4 bases and J by 0 bases, 10 bases remained unmatched. Germline CDR1 is SGDLS and CDR2 is YYNGEE. CDR3 protein: CASSPSAGTVSYEQYF. The CDR3 bases are TGTGCCAGCAGCCCCTCAGCCGGGACAGTCTCCTACGAGCAGTACTTC.

The CDR3: CASSTGTSGIETQYF. The CDR3, as DNA: TGTGCCAGCAGTACCGGGACTAGCGGGATCGAGACCCAGTACTTC. This chain connects TRBV27 to TRBJ2-5; 13 bases are shared with TRBD2. CDR1 and CDR2 (germline): MNHEY, SMNVEV (reference sequence). The junction had 5 bases not matched to a gene; V was cut back by 5 bases and J by 5 bases. CDR3 length equals 15 residues.